This T cell receptor (beta chain) was obtained from a study of Graves' ophthalmopathy and Graves' hyperthyroidism. Study results and limitations: From stable hyperthyroidism, ophthalmopathy was separated by a 13-signature model with 85% to 90% sensitivity and approximately 84% specificity. Detection in blood was also observed for most expanded thyroid clonotypes above 0.001 frequency.

In this cohort, patients with other autoimmune diseases, uncontrolled infections, pregnancy or lactation were excluded. This clonotype was observed a handful of times. What it binds is not known. Amplifying from RNA transcripts, the study obtained TCR beta CDR3 regions. HTBI-primed RT-PCR formed the first round, and a multiplex PCR formed the second. TCRdb re-called the multiplex PCR reads with MiXCR, one entry per CDR3 protein. The sample yields 450,000 or so distinct CDR3 sequences, roughly an eighth seen once. The source material was blood. This TCR was sampled from a young woman with Graves' ophthalmopathy.

This CDR3 reads CAISGERESKQYF. In DNA form, the CDR3 reads TGTGCCATCAGTGGGGAGCGGGAGTCCAAGCAGTACTTC. This rearrangement joins TRBV10-3 to TRBJ2-7; TRBD2 matches at 8 bases. CDR3 length equals 13 residues. Germline V gene data show CDR1 as ENHRY and CDR2 as SYGVKD. V lost 4 bases, J lost 8 bases, and 7 bases stayed unmatched.